This TCR beta chain was recorded in a study of blood T cell repertoires in COVID-19. The wider study: COVID-19 samples collected from the United States, Italy and Spain covered acute and convalescent phases.

The CDR3 totals 15 residues. The germline CDR1 and CDR2 sequences are LNHDA and SQIVND (reference sequence). Between the trimmed V and J ends, which lost 7 bases and 4 bases, there was a span of 17 bases. Method: immunoSEQ multiplex PCR; TCRdb's copy keeps in-frame clones and lacks some. There are around 68,000 clones in the sample; about 90% occur only once, and roughly 2.3% lies in the top ten. Sequences were obtained from peripheral blood. This receptor was identified in a human donor in a cohort sampled during active COVID-19. V usage is TRBV19 and J usage is TRBJ1-5, with D maybe TRBD1 (6 bases). The CDR3 loop reads CASTALQGWNQPQHF. CDR3 nucleotide sequence: TGTGCCAGTACCGCTTTGCAGGGGTGGAATCAGCCCCAGCATTTT.